This T cell receptor beta chain was documented in a study of patients and donors after allogeneic stem cell transplantation. A single record per CDR3 protein comes from TCRdb applying MiXCR to the RT-PCR reads. The table shows approximately 410,000 distinct CDR3 sequences, with 16% occurring only once. Many counts were recorded for this clonotype. This CDR3 has 16 amino acids. The V gene lost 0 bases and the J gene lost 2 bases, with 14 bases spanning the gap. CDR1 is LGHNA, CDR2 YNFKEQ, per germline. This clonotype was sampled from a human donor who was either an allogeneic HSCT recipient or a stem cell or donor lymphocyte infusion donor (not recorded which). It is not recorded whose cells these are; they may come from a transplant donor. The sample comprised blood, either unsorted or a sorted T cell fraction (not recorded which). This sequence joins TRBV4-2 and TRBJ2-7; tentatively, D is TRBD1 (6 bases). CDR3 in DNA: TGTGCCAGCAGCCAAGAATCCAGACAGGAGACCTACGAGCAGTACTTC. Translating gives CASSQESRQETYEQYF.